A single sample gave rise to the 19 T cell receptor beta chains below, sequenced in a study of Graves' ophthalmopathy and Graves' hyperthyroidism. Researchers took RNA transcripts and amplified TCR beta CDR3 regions from them. HTBI primers were employed in first-round RT-PCR, then a second-round multiplex PCR followed. TCRdb processed the multiplex PCR reads anew with MiXCR; each CDR3 protein has one entry. The repertoire holds fewer than 400,000 distinct CDR3 sequences, with 15% to 20% as singletons. The sample comprised peripheral blood. These receptors were collected from a woman in her late teens or twenties with Graves' ophthalmopathy.

This clonotype was counted at least ten times. The rearrangement joins TRBV6-2 or TRBV6-3 to TRBJ2-5; D remains unclear. Germline CDR1 and CDR2: MNHEY and SVGEGT. V was cut by 0 bases and J by 4 bases, with 12 bases left in between. This CDR3 comprises 15 residues. The CDR3 nucleotides read TGTGCCAGCAGTTACTCCCCGGGTCACGGAGAGACCCAGTACTTC. Translating it yields CASSYSPGHGETQYF.

This clonotype showed up many times. This rearrangement joins TRBV7-2 to TRBJ2-5, with no clear D. Germline V gene sequence: CDR1 SGHTA, CDR2 FQGNSA. The CDR3 runs 11 residues. V was clipped by 6 bases and J by 2 bases, with 4 bases between them. The chain's CDR3 is CASRNQETQYF. The DNA of the CDR3 is TGTGCCAGCAGAAATCAAGAGACCCAGTACTTC.

The chain joins TRBV7-8 to TRBJ1-5; 7 bases are a match to TRBD1. The CDR3 runs 16 residues. Germline lookup yields CDR1 SGHVS and CDR2 FQNEAQ. Trimming at V came to 1 base and at J to 6 bases, leaving 9 bases not matched to a gene. CDR3 in amino acids: CASSLEGAGEGQPQHF. The CDR3 region has the DNA TGTGCCAGCAGCTTAGAGGGGGCAGGGGAAGGTCAGCCCCAGCATTTT.

The sample holds many counts of this clonotype. This chain uses TRBV6-5 with TRBJ1-3, with a tentative D call TRBD1 (6 bases). The CDR3 sequence is 17 residues long. Trimming pared 4 bases from V and 1 base from J, leaving 17 bases between. Per germline, CDR1 MNHEY and CDR2 SVGAGI. The CDR3 DNA reads as TGTGCCAGCAGTTTTTCTTGGACAGCACAGTCTGGAAACACCATATATTTT. Protein: CASSFSWTAQSGNTIYF.

This clonotype was counted many times. The gene calls are TRBV6-2 or TRBV6-3 and TRBJ2-3, with 7 bases fitting TRBD1. This CDR3 comprises 11 residues. The V segment lost 9 bases and the J segment 4 bases; nucleotides outside the gene matches: 1. Germline assignment: CDR1 MNHEY and CDR2 SVGEGT. The CDR3 DNA sequence: TGTGCCAGTGGACAGGCAGATACGCAGTATTTT. It is translated as CASGQADTQYF.

This clonotype occurred many times. The chain links TRBV11-3 to TRBJ1-1; 8 bases line up with TRBD1. V dropped 5 bases and J dropped 3; count of bases not matched to a gene: 14. CDR3 length: 17 amino acids. The germline V gene encodes CDR1 SGHNT and CDR2 YENEEA. The CDR3: CASSTGQGPAGDTEAFF. CDR3 sequence (DNA): TGTGCCAGCAGCACCGGACAGGGACCAGCCGGGGACACTGAAGCTTTCTTT.

This clonotype has ten or more counts. The chain's CDR3 is CASSFGAAGINTGELFF. CDR3 DNA sequence: TGCGCCAGCAGCTTCGGAGCAGCCGGGATAAACACCGGGGAGCTGTTTTTT. This chain joins TRBV5-1 and TRBJ2-2, with D maybe TRBD2 (5 bases). V was cut by 2 bases and J by 2 bases, with 16 bases left in between. The CDR3 consists of 17 residues. Germline loops: CDR1 SGHRS, CDR2 YFSETQ.

This clonotype has at least ten counts. J is TRBJ2-7 and V is TRBV19; weak D call: TRBD1 (6 bases). The ends were cut back, 5 bases at V and 3 bases at J, with 17 bases in the middle. Per the germline V gene, CDR1 is LNHDA and CDR2 is SQIVND (reference sequence). There are 15 residues in the CDR3. CDR3 nucleotide sequence: TGTGCCAGTAGTGCAGCAGGACAGAAAAGCTACGAGCAGTACTTC. Protein product: CASSAAGQKSYEQYF.

This clonotype was counted only a few times. This chain joins TRBV2 and TRBJ2-2; D uncertain. V lost 3 bases to trimming and J lost 1 base, with 9 bases between them. Per the germline V gene, CDR1 is SNHLY and CDR2 is FYNNEI. This CDR3 has 15 amino acids. The CDR3 nucleotides read TGTGCCAGCAGTGACGAGCAATGGAACACCGGGGAGCTGTTTTTT. Translation gives CASSDEQWNTGELFF.

The chain recombines TRBV4-1 with TRBJ2-3; D is uncertain. The CDR3 extends over 16 amino acids. Germline assignment: CDR1 MGHRA and CDR2 YSYEKL. Trimming shortened V by 3 bases and J by 3 bases, and 16 bases separated the two germline ends. CDR3 residues: CASSHTREGETDTQYF. CDR3 nucleotide sequence: TGCGCCAGCAGCCATACAAGGGAAGGAGAAACAGATACGCAGTATTTT.

Many counts were recorded for this clonotype. The chain links TRBV20-1 to TRBJ2-7, with TRBD2 as a possible D gene (7 bases). Germline CDR1 reads DFQATT; CDR2 reads SNEGSKA (reference sequence). Trimming cost V 6 bases and J 0 bases, with 21 bases left between them. The CDR3 loop spans 16 amino acids. CDR3 sequence: CSAPRGGRADSYEQYF. The DNA for the CDR3 is TGCAGTGCGCCAAGGGGGGGAAGGGCAGACTCCTACGAGCAGTACTTC.

In this sample, this clonotype turned up once. The chain combines TRBV20-1 with TRBJ1-5; weak D call: TRBD1 (6 bases). CDR1 is DFQATT, CDR2 SNEGSKA, per germline (reference sequence). Trimming removed 5 bases at V and 5 bases at J, with 16 bases between. There are 14 residues in the CDR3. The CDR3, as DNA: TGCAGTGCTTCGATTGAGGGGGGCTATCAGCCCCAGCATTTT. Residues: CSASIEGGYQPQHF.

This clonotype has a count of ten or more. The chain carries TRBV6-5 and TRBJ2-2, with 9 bases fitting TRBD1. V gave up 0 bases and J gave up 8 bases; unmatched junction bases: 7. The germline CDR1 and CDR2 sequences are MNHEY and SVGAGI. The CDR3 totals 16 residues. DNA for the CDR3: TGTGCCAGCAGTTACTCGCCGGGACAGGGTAATGGGGAGCTGTTTTTT. This encodes CASSYSPGQGNGELFF.

This clonotype appeared many times. This chain links TRBV10-3 with TRBJ2-7, with D tentatively TRBD2 (6 bases). V lost 8 bases to trimming and J lost 7 bases, with 18 bases between them. Germline CDR1 ENHRY, CDR2 SYGVKD. CDR3 length: 13 amino acids. The CDR3 spells CAIRAGPQWEQYF. For the CDR3, the DNA is TGTGCCATCCGGGCGGGGCCCCAGTGGGAGCAGTACTTC.

The sample holds many counts of this clonotype. The chain is built from TRBV12-3 or TRBV12-4 and TRBJ2-2; D is possibly TRBD2 (6 bases). The CDR3 extends over 15 amino acids. V shed 0 bases and J shed 5 bases, with 10 bases lying between them. The CDR3 here is CASSLAGLGTGELFF. The CDR3 DNA reads TGTGCCAGCAGTTTAGCGGGACTTGGGACCGGGGAGCTGTTTTTT.

This clonotype was seen many times. The V call is TRBV11-1, the J call TRBJ2-6; tentative D call: TRBD1 (6 bases). The germline gives CDR1 SGHAT, CDR2 FQDESV (reference sequence). The CDR3 sequence is 14 residues long. V lost 6 bases and J 4 bases, leaving 10 bases between the germline ends. The CDR3 region has the DNA TGTGCCAGCAGTCCAGGGGTCGGGGCCAACGTCCTGACTTTC. It translates to CASSPGVGANVLTF.

This clonotype occurred many times. The chain combines TRBV13 with TRBJ1-2, with 7 nucleotides matching TRBD1. The CDR3 spans 15 residues. CDR1 PRHDT and CDR2 FYEKMQ come from the germline V gene (reference sequence). Unmatched junction bases numbered 9, after V lost 4 bases and J lost 4 bases. CDR3 loop: CASSSRGSLVYGYTF. The CDR3 DNA is TGTGCCAGCAGCTCCAGGGGGTCCTTGGTCTATGGCTACACCTTC.

The J gene is TRBJ1-5, the V gene TRBV30; D possibly corresponds to TRBD1 (6 bases). Trimming left V 4 bases short and J 1 base short, with 14 bases between. Germline-derived CDR1 and CDR2 are GTSNPN and SVGIG (reference sequence). The CDR3 is made up of 15 amino acids. CDR3 DNA sequence: TGTGCCTGGAACCAGAGGGGGGTGAGCAATCAGCCCCAGCATTTT. Its protein is CAWNQRGVSNQPQHF.

The V and J genes are TRBV27 and TRBJ2-7; D is undetermined. The length of the CDR3 is 13 residues. The V end was cut by 4 bases, the J end by 3 bases, with 10 bases between. Germline CDR1 and CDR2: MNHEY and SMNVEV (reference sequence). DNA of the CDR3: TGTGCCAGCAGTTCCATTATTAGCTACGAGCAGTACTTC. Protein sequence: CASSSIISYEQYF.